This T cell receptor beta chain was found in a study of regulatory T cells in long-lasting Graves disease. Whole-study findings and limits: TRBV28 was favored in persistent disease, as were TRBJ1-2 and TRBJ2-5.

With iRepertoire HTBI primers and Arm-PCR of CDR3 regions, TCR beta libraries were built. TCRdb reanalysed the multiplex PCR reads using MiXCR and keeps one entry per CDR3 protein. Counted here are under 500,000 distinct CDR3 sequences, less than 25% occurring once; the ten biggest clones make up 6.5% to 8%. This clonotype has only a few counts. Its cognate antigen is unknown. Relative to the germline gene, one junction end is altered; a read error may explain this. Germline loops: CDR1 SGHRS, CDR2 YFSETQ. The CDR3 runs 14 residues. Specified time point: persistent/refractory GD, antithyroid drugs over 5 years with positive TRAb. PBMC-extracted RNA yielded the TCR library. Clinicians diagnosed Graves' disease using American Thyroid Association guidelines. An endocrinology department located in Xi'an, China, was where the patients came from.

This receptor was taken from a female donor with Graves disease. The chain has TRBV5-1 and TRBJ1-6; no definite D call. The sample here was peripheral blood mononuclear cells (PBMCs), taken when the disease was refractory, from a patient treated with antithyroid drugs. Written as DNA, the CDR3 is TGTGCCAGCAGCTCAAACCTCCGTAATTCACCCCTCCACTTT. This sequence encodes CASSSNLRNSPLHF.